Listed below are T cell receptor beta chains from one sample, sequenced in a study of blood T cell repertoires in COVID-19. Profiled with immunoSEQ multiplex PCR; TCRdb holds only in-frame clones, not every one. The sample has 55,000 to 90,000 clones, around 87% seen once; the top ten hold around 4.2%. The sequenced material came from peripheral blood. Receptors were obtained from a man between 65 and 80 years old with active COVID-19. The CDR3 runs from the conserved cysteine through the conserved F or W. D genes are given only for firm matches. A clone size is listed for some rows: how often the clone was seen (once, few, many), or a class if it is expanded.

>NA|TRBV3-1/TRBV3-2|NA|TRBJ2-5
TGTGCCAGCAGCCAAGACCCGGGGCAAGAGACCCAGTACTTC
CASSQDPGQETQYF
>TRBD2|TRBV3-1/TRBV3-2|NA|TRBJ2-7
TGTGCCAGCAGGTCCCTAGCGGCCCTTGCCTACGAGCAGTACTTC
CASRSLAALAYEQYF
>NA|TRBV7-9|NA|TRBJ2-6
TGTGCCAGCAGCTTAATCGGGGGGCCTGGGGCCAACGTCCTGACTTTC
CASSLIGGPGANVLTF
>NA|TRBV18|NA|TRBJ1-2
TGTGCCACCTCCACCAGCGGGGCTAACTATGGCTACACCTTC
CATSTSGANYGYTF
>NA|TRBV18|NA|TRBJ2-1
TGTGCCAGCTCACCCAAAGCGGAGACGGGGTACAATGAGCAGTTCTTC
CASSPKAETGYNEQFF
>NA|TRBV7-3|NA|TRBJ2-2
TGTGCCAGCAGCCCCGCCGCGGGACGGTACACCGGGGAGCTGTTTTTT
CASSPAAGRYTGELFF
>TRBD2|TRBV6-2/TRBV6-3|NA|TRBJ2-1
TGTGCCAGCAGTTACGCCGGGGGGGTGCAGTTCTTC
CASSYAGGVQFF
>TRBD2|TRBV5-4|NA|TRBJ2-5
TGTGCCAGCAGTCCCGGGACTAGCGGGAGCCAAGAGACCCAGTACTTC
CASSPGTSGSQETQYF
>TRBD1|TRBV28|NA|TRBJ1-4
TGTGCCAGCGAGGGACAGGGCGAAAAACTGTTTTTT
CASEGQGEKLFF
>NA|TRBV6-2/TRBV6-3|few|TRBJ1-5
TGTGCCAGCAGTAAACAGGGCAATCAGCCCCAGCATTTT
CASSKQGNQPQHF
>NA|TRBV7-2|NA|TRBJ2-7
TGTGCCAGCAGCTCTCAAGCTAGTGTGGGCTACGAGCAGTACTTC
CASSSQASVGYEQYF
>NA|TRBV6-6|NA|TRBJ1-5
TGTGCCAGCAGTTACGGGGGGGTCAATCAGCCCCAGCATTTT
CASSYGGVNQPQHF
>TRBD2|TRBV11-3|once|TRBJ2-4
TGTGCCAGCAGCTTAGATACGCCAACAAGCGGGAGGCCCCCCAGAAACATTCAGTACTTC
CASSLDTPTSGRPPRNIQYF
>TRBD1|TRBV5-1|NA|TRBJ2-7
TGCGCCAGCAGCTGGAACCCCGACAGGGACACCTACGAGCAGTACTTC
CASSWNPDRDTYEQYF
>NA|TRBV9|once|TRBJ1-4
TGTGCCAGCAGCGTAGGGGCCTCTAATGAAAAACTGTTTTTT
CASSVGASNEKLFF
>TRBD1|TRBV5-4|NA|TRBJ2-7
TGTGCCAGCAGCCGGACAGGGTACGAGCAGTACTTC
CASSRTGYEQYF
>NA|TRBV11-3|few|TRBJ2-1
TGTGCCAGCAGCCCCAAGGTGGGGCCGGAGAATGAGCAGTTCTTC
CASSPKVGPENEQFF
>NA|TRBV9|NA|TRBJ1-6
TGTGCCAGCAGCGTAGTGGCTGGACCCCTCCACTTT
CASSVVAGPLHF
>TRBD1|TRBV11-3|NA|TRBJ2-1
TGTGCCAGCAGCCCCGCGGGACAGGGCTCCTACAATGAGCAGTTCTTC
CASSPAGQGSYNEQFF
>TRBD1|TRBV7-7|NA|TRBJ1-3
TGTGCTAGCAGCCCCCGGGACAGGGGAAACACCATATATTTT
CASSPRDRGNTIYF
>NA|TRBV11-2|NA|TRBJ2-7
TGTGCCAGCAGCTTAGGGAGGGGGGGGAACGAGCAGTACTTC
CASSLGRGGNEQYF
>NA|TRBV19|NA|TRBJ2-5
TGTGCCAGTAGTATAACCCCCCCGGCGGCCCAGTACTTC
CASSITPPAAQYF
>TRBD2|TRBV9|few|TRBJ2-7
TGTGCCAGCAGCGTACATGATACTGGGACTAGGGGGGACGAGCAGTACTTC
CASSVHDTGTRGDEQYF
>TRBD1|TRBV5-1|NA|TRBJ2-6
TGCGCCAGCAGCCCGGGGGACAGGGGGCCATCTGGGGCCAACGTCCTGACTTTC
CASSPGDRGPSGANVLTF
>NA|TRBV7-9|once|TRBJ2-3
TGTGCCAGCAGCTTAGCGGACATGGATACGCAGTATTTT
CASSLADMDTQYF
>TRBD2|TRBV7-2|NA|TRBJ2-1
TGTGCCAGCAGCTCAGGGACTAGCGGGAGTTGGGATGAGCAGTTCTTC
CASSSGTSGSWDEQFF
>NA|TRBV5-1|NA|TRBJ2-7
TGCGCCAGCAGCCGAGACTCCTACGAGCAGTACTTC
CASSRDSYEQYF
>NA|TRBV27|NA|TRBJ1-2
TGTGCCAGCAGTTTTCAGGGGTCGGGTGGCTACACCTTC
CASSFQGSGGYTF
>NA|TRBV7-3|NA|TRBJ1-1
TGTGCCAGCAGCTTATATCGGAACACTGAAGCTTTCTTT
CASSLYRNTEAFF
>NA|TRBV6-2/TRBV6-3|NA|TRBJ2-1
TGTGCCAGCAGCCTCCTTGGTCTAGCGTGGGTTGAGCAGTTCTTC
CASSLLGLAWVEQFF
>TRBD2|TRBV6-4|NA|TRBJ2-5
TGTGCCAGCAGCCCGACTAGCGGAGGGGAGACCCAGTACTTC
CASSPTSGGETQYF
>TRBD1|TRBV6-4|NA|TRBJ2-6
TGTGCCAGCAGTCCCGGGACAGGGGCCTCTGGGGCCAACGTCCTGACTTTC
CASSPGTGASGANVLTF
>TRBD1|TRBV14|NA|TRBJ1-1
TGTGCCAGCAGCCAAGTTCCCGGGACAGGTGTTAAAGCTTTCTTT
CASSQVPGTGVKAFF
>NA|TRBV5-1|NA|TRBJ2-7
TGCGCCAGCAGTGATTTAGGGGCGGAGTACTTC
CASSDLGAEYF
>NA|TRBV19|NA|TRBJ2-1
TGTGCCAGTAGTCCCTCAGGGGCCCACTCCTACAATGAGCAGTTCTTC
CASSPSGAHSYNEQFF
>TRBD1|TRBV5-5|NA|TRBJ2-1
TGTGCCAGCCGGCCCGGGACAGCCGCGAGCTCCTACAATGAGCAGTTCTTC
CASRPGTAASSYNEQFF
>NA|TRBV29-1|NA|TRBJ1-5
TGCAGCGTCGCCACAGGGAGCAATCAGCCCCAGCATTTT
CSVATGSNQPQHF
>NA|TRBV20-1|NA|TRBJ1-1
TGCAGTGCTAGTGGGCCCGGGGAGGGGGGCACTGAAGCTTTCTTT
CSASGPGEGGTEAFF
>NA|TRBV19|NA|TRBJ2-7
TGTGCCAGTAGTACCCTGACTAGCGAGCAGTACTTC
CASSTLTSEQYF
>NA|TRBV6-5|NA|TRBJ2-1
TGTGCCAGCACCCCGCGGGCCCACGACGGTGAGCAGTTCTTC
CASTPRAHDGEQFF
>NA|TRBV3-1/TRBV3-2|NA|TRBJ2-7
TGTGCCAGCAGCCAACAACCCCTGAGCTCCTACGAGCAGTACTTC
CASSQQPLSSYEQYF
>NA|TRBV7-2|NA|TRBJ1-5
TGTGCCAGCAGCTTAGGGTCAGGACCCCAGGGTGGGCCCCAGCATTTT
CASSLGSGPQGGPQHF
>TRBD1|TRBV6-5|NA|TRBJ2-2
TGTGCCAGCACCCGACAGGGTTACACCGGGGAGCTGTTTTTT
CASTRQGYTGELFF
>NA|TRBV7-2|NA|TRBJ1-2
TGTGCCAGCAGCCCCACCGGGTGGGATGGCTACACCTTC
CASSPTGWDGYTF
>TRBD2|TRBV9|NA|TRBJ2-1
TGTGCCAGCAGCGTAGACCCCCTAGCGGGAGCCCGCAATGAGCAGTTCTTC
CASSVDPLAGARNEQFF
>TRBD2|TRBV4-1|NA|TRBJ2-6
TGCGCCAGCAGCCAAGAGGGAGGGCTTGGGGCCAACGTCCTGACTTTC
CASSQEGGLGANVLTF
>TRBD1|TRBV27|few|TRBJ2-7
TGTGCCAGCAGTTTATCTGGGGGACAGAGGTACTTC
CASSLSGGQRYF
>TRBD2|TRBV7-2|NA|TRBJ2-3
TGTGCCAGCAGCAAGGCGAGCGGGAGTATTGGGGATACGCAGTATTTT
CASSKASGSIGDTQYF
>TRBD1|TRBV7-2|once|TRBJ2-4
TGTGCCAGCAGGCAGCAGACAGGGAGCATTCAGTACTTC
CASRQQTGSIQYF
>NA|TRBV6-5|NA|TRBJ2-7
TGTGCCAGCGGGAACGGGGCCTACGAGCAGTACTTC
CASGNGAYEQYF
>TRBD1|TRBV9|NA|TRBJ1-5
TGTGCCAGCAGCGCACAGGGGGGGATCGGTCAGCCCCAGCATTTT
CASSAQGGIGQPQHF
>NA|TRBV24-1|NA|TRBJ1-4
TGTGCCACCAGTGCCCCAGGCCCGGGAGGAAAACTGTTTTTT
CATSAPGPGGKLFF
>NA|TRBV7-9|NA|TRBJ2-7
TGTGCCAGCAGCCATAGTGAGGCGGGGGAGCAGTACTTC
CASSHSEAGEQYF
>TRBD1|TRBV30|once|TRBJ2-3
TGTGCCTGGAGGGCCAGACAGGGGTTGGGGGATACGCAGTATTTT
CAWRARQGLGDTQYF